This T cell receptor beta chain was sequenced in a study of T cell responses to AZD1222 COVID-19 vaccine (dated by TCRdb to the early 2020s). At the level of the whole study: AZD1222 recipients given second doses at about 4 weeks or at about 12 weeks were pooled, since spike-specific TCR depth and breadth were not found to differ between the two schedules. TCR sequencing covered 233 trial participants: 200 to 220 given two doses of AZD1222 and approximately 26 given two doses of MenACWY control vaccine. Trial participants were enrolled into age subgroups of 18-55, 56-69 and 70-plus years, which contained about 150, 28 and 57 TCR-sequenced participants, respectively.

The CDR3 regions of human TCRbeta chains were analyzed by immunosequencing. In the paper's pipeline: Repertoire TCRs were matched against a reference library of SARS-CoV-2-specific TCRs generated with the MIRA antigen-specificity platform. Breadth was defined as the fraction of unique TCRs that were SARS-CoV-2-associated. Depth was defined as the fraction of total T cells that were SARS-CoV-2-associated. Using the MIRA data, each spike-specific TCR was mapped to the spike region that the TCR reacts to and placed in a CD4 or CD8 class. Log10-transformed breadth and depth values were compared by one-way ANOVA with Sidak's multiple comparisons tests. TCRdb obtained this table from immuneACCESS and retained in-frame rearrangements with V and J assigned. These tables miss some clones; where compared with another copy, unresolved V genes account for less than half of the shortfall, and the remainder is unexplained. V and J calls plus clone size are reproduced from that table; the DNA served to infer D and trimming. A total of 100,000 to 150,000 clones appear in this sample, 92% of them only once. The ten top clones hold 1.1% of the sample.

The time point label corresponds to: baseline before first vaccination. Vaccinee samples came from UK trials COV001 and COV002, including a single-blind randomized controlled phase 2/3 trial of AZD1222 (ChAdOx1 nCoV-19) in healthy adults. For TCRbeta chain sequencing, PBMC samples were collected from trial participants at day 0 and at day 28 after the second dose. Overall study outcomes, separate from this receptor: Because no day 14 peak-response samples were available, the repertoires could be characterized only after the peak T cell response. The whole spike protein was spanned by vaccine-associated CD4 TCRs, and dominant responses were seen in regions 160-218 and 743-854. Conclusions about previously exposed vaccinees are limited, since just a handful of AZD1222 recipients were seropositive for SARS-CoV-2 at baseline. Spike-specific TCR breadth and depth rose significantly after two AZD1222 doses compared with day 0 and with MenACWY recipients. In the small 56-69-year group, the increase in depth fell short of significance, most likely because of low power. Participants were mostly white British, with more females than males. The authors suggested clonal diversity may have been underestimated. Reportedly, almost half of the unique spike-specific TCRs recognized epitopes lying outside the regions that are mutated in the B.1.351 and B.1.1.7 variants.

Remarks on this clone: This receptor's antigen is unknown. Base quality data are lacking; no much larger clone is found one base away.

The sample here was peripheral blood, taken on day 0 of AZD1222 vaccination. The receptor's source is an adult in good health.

The CDR3 protein is CASSPGRGDYGYTF. The nucleotide sequence reads TGTGCCAGCAGCCCGGGCAGGGGGGACTATGGCTACACCTTC. The rearranged chain carries TRBV28 and TRBJ1-2; the central 7 bases match TRBD1. Reading the germline V gene gives CDR1 MDHEN and CDR2 SYDVKM. The CDR3 runs 14 amino acids, cysteine and phenylalanine included. Solely the CDR3 DNA is kept, with 42 bases framed from the first base. Trimming removed 6 bases from V and 3 bases from J; the gene matches leave 7 bases unexplained.